The source of this T cell receptor (beta chain) is a study of cytomegalovirus exposure and HLA in healthy donors. TCRdb's copy holds only in-frame clones and misses some; the assay was immunoSEQ multiplex PCR. The sample lists about 120,000 clones, 89% occurring once. This CDR3 region has 11 residues. V was cut by 10 bases and J by 5 bases, with 11 bases left in between. The germline V gene has CDR1 MNHNS and CDR2 SASEGT. Notes on this clone: Antigen unknown.

Findings of the study overall: According to the study, 160 or so TCR beta chains were cytomegalovirus-associated. Rare TCR sequences dominated, though some public TCRs recurred in many donors.

J is TRBJ1-2 and V is TRBV6-1, with a tentative D call TRBD1 (5 bases). This TCR derives from a woman aged 18-29 years in good health and CMV-seronegative. What was sequenced was PBMCs. DNA of the CDR3: TGTGCCACCGGACACGAGTATGGCTACACCTTC. Translation gives CATGHEYGYTF.